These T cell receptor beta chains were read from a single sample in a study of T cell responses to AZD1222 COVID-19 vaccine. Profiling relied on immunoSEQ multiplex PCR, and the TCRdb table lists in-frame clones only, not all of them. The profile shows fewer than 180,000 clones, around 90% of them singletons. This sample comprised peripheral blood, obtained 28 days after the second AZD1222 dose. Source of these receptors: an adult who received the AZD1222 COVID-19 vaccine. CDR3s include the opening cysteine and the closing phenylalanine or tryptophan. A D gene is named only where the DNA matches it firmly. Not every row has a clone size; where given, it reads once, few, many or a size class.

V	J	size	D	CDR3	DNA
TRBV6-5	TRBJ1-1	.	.	CASSTGSFGTEAFF	TGTGCCAGCAGTACAGGGTCATTCGGCACTGAAGCTTTCTTT
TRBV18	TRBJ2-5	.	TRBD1	CASSPPGRQGQETQYF	TGTGCCAGCTCCCCACCGGGGAGACAGGGTCAAGAGACCCAGTACTTC
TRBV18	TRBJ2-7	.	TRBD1	CASSPDRATYEQYF	TGTGCCAGCTCACCAGACAGGGCTACCTACGAGCAGTACTTC
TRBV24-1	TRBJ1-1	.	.	CATSPGRAGTEAFF	TGTGCCACCAGCCCCGGGAGGGCTGGCACTGAAGCTTTCTTT
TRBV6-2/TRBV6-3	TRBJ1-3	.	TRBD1	CASSYRLGTASSGNTIYF	TGTGCCAGCAGTTACCGGCTCGGGACAGCCAGCTCTGGAAACACCATATATTTT
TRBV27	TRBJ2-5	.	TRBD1	CASRPQPRQGQETQYF	TGTGCCAGCAGACCACAACCAAGACAGGGACAAGAGACCCAGTACTTC
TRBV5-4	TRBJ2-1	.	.	CASSLAAEQFF	TGTGCCAGCAGCTTGGCTGCAGAGCAGTTCTTC
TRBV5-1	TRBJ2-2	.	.	CASSLGSSSAGELFF	TGCGCCAGCAGCTTGGGAAGCTCCTCGGCCGGGGAGCTGTTTTTT
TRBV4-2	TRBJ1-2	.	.	CASSQDSLFGYTF	TGTGCCAGCAGCCAGGATTCTCTGTTCGGCTACACCTTC
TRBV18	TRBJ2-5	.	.	CASSPLVTRKETQYF	TGTGCCAGCTCACCACTTGTGACTAGAAAAGAGACCCAGTACTTC
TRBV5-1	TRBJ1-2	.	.	CASSPTYGYTF	TGCGCCAGCAGCCCCACTTATGGCTACACCTTC
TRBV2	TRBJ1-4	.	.	CASSGANEKLFF	TGTGCCAGCAGCGGGGCTAATGAAAAACTGTTTTTT
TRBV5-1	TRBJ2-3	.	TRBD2	CASSLVLAGGTDTQYF	TGCGCCAGCAGCTTGGTCTTAGCGGGTGGCACAGATACGCAGTATTTT
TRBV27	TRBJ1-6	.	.	CASSLNGVSPSSPLHF	TGTGCCAGCAGTTTAAACGGGGTAAGCCCCAGTTCACCCCTCCACTTT
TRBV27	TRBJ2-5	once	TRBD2	CASSPLAGGEETQYF	TGTGCCAGCAGTCCCTTAGCGGGAGGGGAGGAGACCCAGTACTTC
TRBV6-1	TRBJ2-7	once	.	CASSESTGYEQYF	TGTGCCAGCAGTGAATCAACAGGGTACGAGCAGTACTTC
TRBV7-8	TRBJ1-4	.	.	CASSSGGPHLNGELFF	TGTGCCAGCAGCTCGGGGGGACCCCACCTTAATGGAGAACTGTTTTTT
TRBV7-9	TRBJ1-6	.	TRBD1	CASSSGQGNSPLHF	TGTGCCAGCAGCTCCGGACAGGGTAATTCACCCCTCCACTTT
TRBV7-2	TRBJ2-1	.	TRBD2	CASSYGLAGEFYNEQFF	TGTGCCAGCAGCTATGGACTAGCGGGAGAATTCTACAATGAGCAGTTCTTC
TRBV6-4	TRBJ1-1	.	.	CASSDPRYRDTEAFF	TGTGCCAGCAGTGACCCGCGGTACAGGGACACTGAAGCTTTCTTT
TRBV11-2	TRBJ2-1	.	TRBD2	CASQAGEGEQFF	TGTGCCAGCCAAGCGGGAGAGGGTGAGCAGTTCTTC
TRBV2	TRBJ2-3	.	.	CASSEWYSGDTQYF	TGTGCCAGCAGTGAATGGTATAGCGGAGATACGCAGTATTTT
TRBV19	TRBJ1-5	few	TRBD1	CASSPGQGRLYSNQPQHF	TGTGCCAGTAGTCCGGGACAGGGAAGATTATATAGCAATCAGCCCCAGCATTTT
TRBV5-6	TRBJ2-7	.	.	CASSLVRGEQYF	TGTGCCAGCAGCTTGGTTCGGGGCGAGCAGTACTTC
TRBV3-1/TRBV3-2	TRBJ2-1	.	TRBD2	CASSRLGTSAYNEQFF	TGTGCCAGCAGCCGTCTAGGGACTAGCGCGTACAATGAGCAGTTCTTC
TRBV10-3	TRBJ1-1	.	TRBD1	CAITPGQGFSEAFF	TGTGCCATCACCCCGGGACAGGGTTTCAGTGAAGCTTTCTTT
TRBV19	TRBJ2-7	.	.	CASSTPGQISYEQYF	TGTGCCAGTAGTACCCCCGGACAGATCTCCTACGAGCAGTACTTC
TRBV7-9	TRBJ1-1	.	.	CASSLAGQLKNTEAFF	TGTGCCAGCAGCTTAGCCGGACAGCTAAAGAACACTGAAGCTTTCTTT
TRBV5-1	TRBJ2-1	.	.	CASSPWDLRRDNEQFF	TGCGCCAGCAGCCCCTGGGATCTGCGGAGGGACAATGAGCAGTTCTTC
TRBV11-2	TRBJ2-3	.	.	CASSFPDTQYF	TGTGCCAGCAGCTTCCCGGATACGCAGTATTTT
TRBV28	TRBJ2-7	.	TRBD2	CASSFLKAGGFSTYEQYF	TGTGCCAGCAGTTTTTTAAAGGCGGGAGGGTTCTCGACCTACGAGCAGTACTTC
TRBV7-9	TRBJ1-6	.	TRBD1	CASSPGTGSVNSPLHF	TGTGCCAGCAGCCCCGGGACAGGGTCGGTTAATTCACCCCTCCACTTT